This TCR beta chain originates from a study of blood T cell repertoires in COVID-19. The trim removed 3 bases at V and 2 bases at J, leaving 6 bases unmatched. In germline, CDR1 is SGHDT, CDR2 YYEEEE. The CDR3 runs 15 residues. In the study's own analysis: Amplification of reference gene primers was used by the study to estimate nucleated cell counts. TCRdb's table, derived via immunoSEQ multiplex PCR, lists solely in-frame clones and lacks some. The V and J calls and the clone size are those of that table, but D and trimming were determined from the DNA. The profile shows fewer than 350,000 clones, 85% of them singletons. This clone was seen a single time. Two negative PCRs, clearance, or symptom resolution were required of recovered Cohort 3 donors.

The clonotype comes from a woman aged 45-65 years who had recovered from COVID-19. The rearrangement links TRBV5-6 to TRBJ1-1, with 8 bases fitting TRBD1. The sample taken for sequencing was PBMCs or T cells enriched from blood (not recorded which). The CDR3: CASSSLQGGNTEAFF. The CDR3 coding sequence is TGTGCCAGCAGCTCGCTACAGGGGGGAAACACTGAAGCTTTCTTT.